This is a list of T cell receptor beta chains from one sample in a study of beta chain features in type 1 diabetes. Clones were read by immunoSEQ multiplex PCR, and TCRdb kept only the in-frame ones, dropping some. The table records about 160,000 clones, around 8.3% of them present only once. The sequenced sample was central memory CD4+ T cells from blood. Receptors were obtained from a woman in her late teens or twenties with type 1 diabetes. Each CDR3 is given with its conserved first and last residue. Each record gives: clone size, V gene, J gene, D gene, CDR3 DNA, CDR3 protein. A D gene is named only where the DNA matches it firmly. Rows may omit the clone size; those that give it use once, few, many or a size class.

>few|TRBV11-3|TRBJ2-2|NA
TGTGCCAGCAGCTTAGTCTCCACCGGGGAGCTGTTTTTT
CASSLVSTGELFF
>NA|TRBV30|TRBJ2-3|TRBD2
TGTGCCTGGAGTGTTTTTAGCGGGAGCGATACGCAGTATTTT
CAWSVFSGSDTQYF
>NA|TRBV14|TRBJ1-2|NA
TGTGCCAGCAGCCAAGTCCAAAACTATGGCTACACCTTC
CASSQVQNYGYTF
>few|TRBV5-1|TRBJ1-4|NA
TGCGCCAGCAGCTTGGACGCGAATGAAAAACTGTTTTTT
CASSLDANEKLFF
>many|TRBV25-1|TRBJ1-2|TRBD1
TGTGCCAGCAGTGAGGCGACAGGGGTCGGCTACACCTTC
CASSEATGVGYTF
>many|TRBV5-1|TRBJ2-7|TRBD2
TGCGCCAGCAGCGCCTGGACTAGCGGGATTGGCGAGCAGTACTTC
CASSAWTSGIGEQYF
>NA|TRBV19|TRBJ2-2|TRBD2
TGTGCCAGTAGTCCTAGCGGGAGACGGAACACCGGGGAGCTGTTTTTT
CASSPSGRRNTGELFF
>NA|TRBV4-2|TRBJ2-7|TRBD2
TGTGCCAGCAGCCAAGATAAGACTAGCGGGAGGGCCTTTCCCTACGAGCAGTACTTC
CASSQDKTSGRAFPYEQYF
>NA|TRBV2|TRBJ2-5|NA
TGTGCCAGCAGTTTTGGGATGGGGGGACAAGAGACCCAGTACTTC
CASSFGMGGQETQYF
>NA|TRBV6-1|TRBJ1-2|NA
TGTGCCAGCAGTGGCTTGAACGGGGTTGGCTACACCTTC
CASSGLNGVGYTF
>NA|TRBV5-1|TRBJ2-1|TRBD2
TGCGCCAGCAGCTACCGACTAGCGGGAGTAAACAATGAGCAGTTCTTC
CASSYRLAGVNNEQFF
>few|TRBV4-3|TRBJ2-1|NA
TGCGCCAGCAGCCAAGATAGCGGCGGGCGTGGGGAGTTCTTC
CASSQDSGGRGEFF
>NA|TRBV30|TRBJ2-3|NA
TGTGCCTGTCAGCTGGGCTACACAGATACGCAGTATTTT
CACQLGYTDTQYF
>few|TRBV14|TRBJ1-1|NA
TGTGCCAGCAGCCAAGTTCGGGGGTTCGGTACTGAAGCTTTCTTT
CASSQVRGFGTEAFF
>NA|TRBV12-5|TRBJ2-5|NA
TGTGCTAGTGGTTTGGACCCCACGGGGACCCAGTACTTC
CASGLDPTGTQYF
>NA|TRBV29-1|TRBJ1-5|TRBD1
TGCAGCGTCGGACAGGGTCCTGATCAGCCCCAGCATTTT
CSVGQGPDQPQHF